These 20 T cell receptor beta chains originate from one sample sequenced in a study of T cells in Graves' hyperthyroidism and ophthalmopathy. TCR beta CDR3 sequences were amplified from RNA transcripts. The TCR CDR3 was amplified in a first-round RT-PCR using the HTBI primer set. TCRdb processed the multiplex PCR reads anew with MiXCR; each CDR3 protein has one entry. Of 300,000 to 450,000 distinct CDR3 sequences in the sample, approximately 14% were seen once. The sequenced material came from blood. These TCRs come from a woman aged 18-29 years with Graves' hyperthyroidism that later progressed to Graves' ophthalmopathy.

In regard to this clonotype: A much larger clone lies one base from this, so it may be a read error. The chain links TRBV11-2 to TRBJ2-7; possibly TRBD2 for D (6 bases). Between the trimmed V and J ends, which lost 5 bases and 2 bases, there was a span of 22 bases. The CDR3 runs 17 residues. CDR1 SGHAT and CDR2 FQNNGV come from the germline V gene. CDR3 sequence: CASSNPGTGGATYEQYF. CDR3 bases: TGTGCCAGCAGCAACCCCGGGACTGGCGGGGCGACCTACGAGCAGTACTTC.

The V gene is TRBV9, the J gene TRBJ2-2; D ambiguous. Trimming stripped 0 bases from V and 3 bases from J, with 9 bases between. The CDR3 sequence is 15 residues long. Germline V gene sequence: CDR1 SGDLS, CDR2 YYNGEE. The CDR3 nucleotides are TGTGCCAGCAGCGTAGAGGGCAGACACACCGGGGAGCTGTTTTTT. Amino acids: CASSVEGRHTGELFF.

This clonotype was seen only a few times. V usage is TRBV14 and J usage is TRBJ2-5; 8 bases agree with TRBD2. CDR1 and CDR2 from the germline V gene are SGHDN and FVKESK. The ends lost 0 bases at V and 1 base at J; junction bases unmatched: 4. The CDR3 contains 16 residues. The CDR3 region is CASSQETGGPQETQYF. DNA for the CDR3: TGTGCCAGCAGCCAAGAAACGGGAGGGCCCCAAGAGACCCAGTACTTC.

This clonotype was counted between two and nine times. V usage is TRBV9 and J usage is TRBJ2-2; the D gene could be TRBD1 or TRBD2 (5 bases each). Germline-derived CDR1 and CDR2 are SGDLS and YYNGEE. V was clipped by 4 bases and J by 0 bases, with 13 bases between them. This CDR3 is 16 amino acids long. The CDR3 loop is CASSYTGTANTGELFF. The CDR3 DNA is TGTGCCAGCAGCTATACCGGGACGGCGAACACCGGGGAGCTGTTTTTT.

This clonotype was detected ten times or more. The chain couples TRBV5-1 to TRBJ2-5; TRBD1 or TRBD2 may be the D gene (5 bases each). Germline V gene data show CDR1 as SGHRS and CDR2 as YFSETQ. V was trimmed by 3 bases and J by 5 bases, leaving 20 bases between them. The CDR3 totals 16 residues. The DNA for the CDR3 is TGCGCCAGCAGCTCCGACCTAGTATGGGGCGGGGAGACCCAGTACTTC. Translated: CASSSDLVWGGETQYF.

J is TRBJ1-1 and V is TRBV29-1, with D unresolved. The CDR3 consists of 11 residues. With 8 bases removed from V and 9 bases from J, the gap between germline ends came to 16 bases. Germline values: CDR1 SQVTM, CDR2 ANQGSEA. The CDR3 here is CSILSRDKAFF. The CDR3 bases are TGCAGCATTTTGTCCCGAGACAAAGCTTTCTTT.

This clonotype was counted many times. V is TRBV6-1 and J is TRBJ2-5, with TRBD2 identical over 10 bases. Germline V gene lookup returns CDR1 MNHNS and CDR2 SASEGT. The CDR3 runs to 14 residues. Losses at the gene ends were 4 bases for V and 5 bases for J; bases not matched to a gene: 4. CDR3: CASSGTSGRETQYF. CDR3 nucleotides: TGTGCCAGCAGTGGGACTAGCGGTCGGGAGACCCAGTACTTC.

This clonotype was counted at least ten times. The chain links TRBV6-1 to TRBJ2-7, with D possibly being TRBD2 (5 bases). The CDR3 covers 13 residues. Looked up from germline, CDR1 is MNHNS and CDR2 is SASEGT. V dropped 5 bases and J dropped 1 base, with 9 bases sitting between them. This CDR3 reads CASSRTLSYEQYF. CDR3 bases: TGTGCCAGCAGTCGGACTCTTTCCTACGAGCAGTACTTC.

This clonotype has a count of ten or more. This sequence joins TRBV28 and TRBJ2-2; D is ambiguous. CDR3 length equals 14 residues. V was pared by 2 bases and J by 5 bases, with 9 bases between. Germline V gene lookup returns CDR1 MDHEN and CDR2 SYDVKM. The CDR3 DNA is TGTGCCAGCAGTTTAGACCTAGAAACCGGGGAGCTGTTTTTT. It is translated as CASSLDLETGELFF.

V is TRBV5-1 and J is TRBJ1-3; 7 bases fit TRBD1. CDR3 size: 15 residues. Germline assignment: CDR1 SGHRS and CDR2 YFSETQ. Trimming cost V 0 bases and J 0 bases; bases outside gene matches: 0. CDR3 protein: CASSLGDSSGNTIYF. As DNA, the CDR3 is TGCGCCAGCAGCTTGGGGGACAGCTCTGGAAACACCATATATTTT.

The rearrangement uses TRBV3-2 and TRBJ2-1; the table's D call, TRBD2, was not checked against the DNA. TRBV3-2 is designated a pseudogene. The CDR3 is 18 amino acids. The CDR3 bases are TGTGCCAGCAGCCAAGAAGGGGAAAGGACTAGCGGCAACAATGAGCAGTTCTTC. Its translation is CASSQEGERTSGNNEQFF.

The V call is TRBV7-9, the J call TRBJ1-2, with D maybe TRBD1 (6 bases). The CDR3 length is 15 residues. Trimming shortened V by 5 bases and J by 4 bases, and 17 bases separated the two germline ends. Germline lookup yields CDR1 SEHNR and CDR2 FQNEAQ (reference sequence). CDR3 residues: CASSAQGLAGYGYTF. In DNA, the CDR3 is TGTGCCAGCAGCGCACAGGGCCTGGCCGGCTATGGCTACACCTTC.

This clonotype was observed many times. The chain combines TRBV20-1 with TRBJ1-5; TRBD1 aligns across 9 bases. This CDR3 spans 19 amino acids. V lost 6 bases, J lost 0 bases, and 18 bases stayed unmatched. Germline loops: CDR1 DFQATT, CDR2 SNEGSKA (reference sequence). The CDR3 nucleotides are TGCAGTGCGAAGGGGGACAGGGTAACGTCCTCTTATAGCAATCAGCCCCAGCATTTT. Translation: CSAKGDRVTSSYSNQPQHF.

This clonotype has a count of ten or more. The rearrangement joins TRBV12-3 or TRBV12-4 to TRBJ2-3, with D possibly matching TRBD2 (6 bases). The CDR3 contains 16 residues. Deletions cut 3 bases from V and 2 bases from J, with 15 bases between. CDR3 coding DNA: TGTGCCAGCAGTTTGTCTCGGTGGGAGGCCACAGATACGCAGTATTTT. This gives the protein CASSLSRWEATDTQYF.

This clonotype was found many times. J is TRBJ2-1 and V is TRBV3-1; TRBD2 matches 10 bases. From germline, CDR1 is LGHDT and CDR2 YNNKEL (reference sequence). The CDR3 length is 15 residues. Germline trimming cut 3 bases from V and 8 bases from J; bases unmatched to any gene: 7. For the CDR3, the DNA is TGTGCCAGCAGCCATCTACCACTAGCGGGATATGAGCAGTTCTTC. Translated: CASSHLPLAGYEQFF.

This clonotype showed up just a few times. This is likely a read error, given that the CDR3 carries no conserved phenylalanine or tryptophan at its end. This rearrangement joins TRBV13 to TRBJ2-2; 7 bases map to TRBD1. This CDR3 contains 16 residues. With V trimmed by 5 bases and J by 4 bases, 10 bases remained unmatched. Germline CDR1 is PRHDT and CDR2 is FYEKMQ (reference sequence). For the CDR3, the DNA is TGTGCCAGCAGCAGAGGCAGGGGGTCCGGCACCGGGGAGCTGTTTTCT. Its translation is CASSRGRGSGTGELFS.

There are many counts of this clonotype. V gene TRBV10-3 combines with J gene TRBJ1-5; perhaps TRBD1 as D (5 bases). The CDR3 is 13 residues long. The germline CDR1 and CDR2 sequences are ENHRY and SYGVKD. The ends were cut back, 8 bases at V and 1 base at J, with 9 bases in the middle. In DNA, the CDR3 is TGTGCCATCGGCAGGGAGAGCAATCAGCCCCAGCATTTT. Its translation: CAIGRESNQPQHF.

As for this clonotype: This clone may be a read error of a much larger clone one base away. This CDR3 fails to terminate in the conserved phenylalanine or tryptophan, so it likely reflects a read error. The chain carries TRBV6-2 or TRBV6-3 and TRBJ2-5; D gene unclear. This CDR3 region has 11 residues. The V and J ends lost 11 bases and 3 bases respectively, with 10 bases between them. Germline CDR1 is MNHEY and CDR2 is SVGEGT. The CDR3 DNA sequence: TGTGCCTCCAGCGCAAAAGAGACCCAGTACCTC. This codes for CASSAKETQYL.

This clonotype was counted many times. The rearrangement uses TRBV28 and TRBJ1-6, with 8 bases matching TRBD1. Germline assignment: CDR1 MDHEN and CDR2 SYDVKM. The CDR3 runs to 16 residues. Trimming cost V 7 bases and J 3 bases; bases outside gene matches: 8. As DNA, the CDR3 is TGTGCCAGCAATGAGGACAGGGCGAGCTATAATTCACCCCTCCACTTT. Its translation is CASNEDRASYNSPLHF.

This clonotype was seen many times. The V gene is TRBV28, the J gene TRBJ2-1; TRBD2 matches at 8 bases. The length of the CDR3 is 16 residues. J was trimmed by 6 bases and V by 4 bases; bases with no gene match: 11. The V gene's germline CDR1 is MDHEN and CDR2 SYDVKM. The CDR3 DNA reads as TGTGCCAGCAGTTCGGTGACGGGAGGGCCTCCCAATGAGCAGTTCTTC. It translates to CASSSVTGGPPNEQFF.